The clone carrying this T cell receptor beta chain has a single count. Its antigen is still unknown. V dropped 0 bases and J dropped 4 bases, with 12 bases sitting between them. The CDR3 loop spans 16 amino acids. Germline CDR1 SGHAT, CDR2 FQNNGV. This sample is drawn from a study of shared clonotypes between healthy human individuals. Study-wide points: Donor scarcity curtailed the genetic and exposure-history diversity represented herein.

Here immunoSEQ multiplex PCR was the method, and the copy in TCRdb shows in-frame clones only, minus some. The table shows 2 million to 3 million clones, with roughly 93% occurring only once. This chain uses TRBV11-2 with TRBJ1-4, with no clear D. The TCR comes from a man aged 18 to 30 in good health. Some clones in this sample may be carry-over from other donors' samples. Sequencing was done on a sample of naive CD4+ T cells from PBMCs. Regarding subset: CD45RA+ positively selected. The CDR3 DNA reads as TGTGCCAGCAGCTTAGAAGTCCGCAGGCATAATGAAAAACTGTTTTTT. Protein product: CASSLEVRRHNEKLFF.